This is a list of T cell receptor beta chains from one sample in a study of shared clonotypes between healthy human individuals. Profiling relied on immunoSEQ multiplex PCR, and the TCRdb table lists in-frame clones only, not all of them. The data contain some 1,400,000 clones, more than 95% of them singletons. The sample consisted of naive CD4+ T cells sorted from blood. The receptors were gathered from a man aged 25 to 45 in good health. The CDR3 runs from the conserved cysteine through the conserved F or W. The order of the fields is V gene, D gene, J gene, CDR3 length, clone size, CDR3 protein, CDR3 DNA. The D gene is left open where the match is weak. Rows may omit the clone size; those that give it use once, few, many or a size class.

>TRBV19|.|TRBJ2-3|12|.
CASSITVDTQYF
TGTGCCAGTAGTATAACAGTAGATACGCAGTATTTT
>TRBV7-2|.|TRBJ1-3|13|.
CASSSRGGNTIYF
TGTGCCAGCAGCTCCCGGGGCGGAAACACCATATATTTT
>TRBV7-9|TRBD2|TRBJ2-5|15|.
CASSPDGGGRETQYF
TGTGCCAGCAGCCCGGACGGGGGGGGCCGGGAGACCCAGTACTTC
>TRBV20-1|TRBD2|TRBJ2-1|10|.
CSFSGDEQFF
TGCAGTTTTAGCGGGGATGAGCAGTTCTTC
>TRBV28|TRBD1|TRBJ2-7|15|.
CASSPRTGGYYEQYF
TGTGCCAGCAGTCCGCGGACAGGGGGGTATTACGAGCAGTACTTC
>TRBV5-1|.|TRBJ2-6|18|.
CASSNWGGVGSGANVLTF
TGCGCCAGCAGTAATTGGGGGGGCGTCGGCTCTGGGGCCAACGTCCTGACTTTC
>TRBV30|.|TRBJ2-3|14|.
CAWSRTDSTDTQYF
TGTGCCTGGAGTCGGACGGATAGCACAGATACGCAGTATTTT
>TRBV5-1|.|TRBJ1-1|13|.
CASSSSGDTEAFF
TGCGCCAGCAGCTCGTCGGGGGACACTGAAGCTTTCTTT
>TRBV7-9|.|TRBJ1-1|12|.
CASSPTWAEAFF
TGTGCCAGCAGCCCGACTTGGGCTGAAGCTTTCTTT
>TRBV27|TRBD1|TRBJ1-2|13|few
CASRTGGNYGYTF
TGTGCCAGCAGGACAGGGGGAAACTATGGCTACACCTTC
>TRBV28|.|TRBJ1-1|12|.
CASSLRTVEAFF
TGTGCCAGCAGTCTTCGGACAGTTGAAGCTTTCTTT
>TRBV5-6|TRBD1|TRBJ1-1|16|.
CASTPGDRPPNTEAFF
TGTGCCAGCACCCCTGGGGACAGACCACCGAACACTGAAGCTTTCTTT
>TRBV21-1|.|TRBJ2-3|16|.
CASSKVSSGSTDTQYF
TGTGCCAGCAGCAAAGTTTCTAGCGGTAGCACAGATACGCAGTATTTT
>TRBV4-2|.|TRBJ1-1|15|.
CASSRARTANTEAFF
TGTGCCAGCAGCCGGGCGAGGACGGCGAACACTGAAGCTTTCTTT
>TRBV25-1|.|TRBJ1-1|13|few
CASRGQMNTEAFF
TGTGCCAGCCGCGGACAGATGAACACTGAAGCTTTCTTT
>TRBV9|.|TRBJ2-6|17|.
CASSERGQPSGANVLTF
TGTGCCAGCAGCGAGCGAGGGCAGCCCTCTGGGGCCAACGTCCTGACTTTC
>TRBV2|.|TRBJ2-7|11|.
CASRDSYEQYF
TGTGCCAGCAGGGATTCCTACGAGCAGTACTTC
>TRBV19|.|TRBJ2-7|12|.
CASSMLGYEQYF
TGTGCCAGTAGTATGTTGGGTTACGAGCAGTACTTC
>TRBV4-3|.|TRBJ1-4|16|.
CASSQFLSQGNEKLFF
TGCGCCAGCAGCCAATTTCTAAGCCAGGGGAATGAAAAACTGTTTTTT
>TRBV27|.|TRBJ1-5|15|.
CASSSRLGPNQPQHF
TGTGCCAGCAGTTCCCGGTTAGGCCCCAATCAGCCCCAGCATTTT
>TRBV5-1|.|TRBJ1-5|17|.
CASLETFGHGCNQPQHF
TGCGCCAGCTTGGAAACTTTTGGGCACGGTTGCAATCAGCCCCAGCATTTT
>TRBV10-3|.|TRBJ2-5|14|.
CAISDGRTEETQYF
TGTGCCATCAGTGATGGTAGAACCGAGGAGACCCAGTACTTC
>TRBV7-9|TRBD2|TRBJ2-5|17|.
CASSLGRLAGNQETQYF
TGTGCCAGCAGCTTAGGACGACTAGCGGGGAACCAAGAGACCCAGTACTTC
>TRBV7-9|TRBD1|TRBJ2-7|14|.
CASSNRDRSYEQYF
TGTGCCAGCAGCAACCGGGACAGGAGCTACGAGCAGTACTTC
>TRBV21-1|.|TRBJ1-1|13|.
CASTHQPNTEAFF
TGTGCCAGCACCCACCAACCGAACACTGAAGCTTTCTTT
>TRBV28|.|TRBJ1-5|13|.
CASSLYSNQPQHF
TGTGCCAGCAGTTTATATAGCAATCAGCCCCAGCATTTT
>TRBV19|.|TRBJ1-4|13|.
CASSINAGEKLFF
TGTGCCAGTAGTATAAACGCAGGGGAAAAACTGTTTTTT
>TRBV11-2|.|TRBJ2-4|14|.
CASSLGVGVYIQYF
TGTGCCAGCAGCTTAGGGGTGGGGGTGTACATTCAGTACTTC
>TRBV27|.|TRBJ2-2|18|.
CASTPLAGASIYTGELFF
TGTGCCAGCACCCCCCTGGCGGGGGCATCGATTTACACCGGGGAGCTGTTTTTT
>TRBV6-1|.|TRBJ2-1|16|.
CASSGTGALRGDEQFF
TGTGCCAGCAGTGGGACAGGAGCGCTTAGGGGGGATGAGCAGTTCTTC
>TRBV7-9|TRBD1|TRBJ2-2|15|.
CASSRQGAATGELFF
TGTGCCAGCAGCCGACAGGGGGCGGCCACCGGGGAGCTGTTTTTT
>TRBV5-1|.|TRBJ2-3|15|.
CASSGRTDYTDTQYF
TGCGCCAGCAGCGGAAGGACGGACTACACAGATACGCAGTATTTT
>TRBV7-6|TRBD2|TRBJ2-2|17|.
CASSLLAGKEPTGELFF
TGTGCCAGCAGCTTACTAGCGGGAAAGGAGCCTACCGGGGAGCTGTTTTTT
>TRBV19|TRBD1|TRBJ2-1|12|once
CATMGGQGGQFF
TGTGCCACTATGGGTGGACAGGGAGGGCAGTTCTTC
>TRBV5-1|.|TRBJ2-1|14|.
CASSLGSVTNEQFF
TGCGCCAGCAGCTTGGGGAGCGTCACCAATGAGCAGTTCTTC
>TRBV2|.|TRBJ2-1|12|.
CASRGLDNEQFF
TGTGCCAGCAGGGGACTGGACAATGAGCAGTTCTTC
>TRBV27|.|TRBJ2-7|14|.
CASKDYLWDYEQYF
TGTGCCAGCAAAGACTATCTTTGGGACTACGAGCAGTACTTC
>TRBV5-1|.|TRBJ1-3|16|.
CASSLAGPSSGNTIYF
TGCGCCAGCAGCTTGGCAGGGCCGAGCTCTGGAAACACCATATATTTT
>TRBV28|TRBD1|TRBJ1-2|17|.
CASSLSGRGTGGDGYTF
TGTGCCAGCAGTTTATCTGGGCGGGGGACAGGGGGAGATGGCTACACCTTC
>TRBV2|.|TRBJ2-2|14|.
CASRGSSNTGELFF
TGTGCCAGCAGGGGGTCTTCGAACACCGGGGAGCTGTTTTTT
>TRBV5-1|.|TRBJ2-5|13|.
CASSSLFGETQYF
TGCGCCAGCAGCTCCCTTTTCGGGGAGACCCAGTACTTC
>TRBV4-3|.|TRBJ1-3|13|.
CASSQGSGNTIYF
TGCGCCAGCAGCCAGGGGTCTGGAAACACCATATATTTT
>TRBV9|.|TRBJ2-1|15|once
CASSEDGSSYNEQFF
TGTGCCAGCAGCGAGGACGGGAGCTCCTACAATGAGCAGTTCTTC
>TRBV5-1|.|TRBJ2-2|15|.
CASSVGQLNTGELFF
TGCGCCAGCAGCGTGGGCCAGCTTAACACCGGGGAGCTGTTTTTT
>TRBV5-1|.|TRBJ2-1|16|.
CASSLGPGQGYNEQFF
TGCGCCAGCAGCTTGGGCCCGGGGCAGGGCTACAATGAACAGTTCTTC
>TRBV19|.|TRBJ1-3|16|.
CASSNAGINSGNTIYF
TGTGCCAGTAGTAATGCCGGGATAAACTCTGGAAACACCATATATTTT
>TRBV12-5|.|TRBJ2-5|11|.
CASGFQETQYF
TGTGCTAGTGGTTTTCAAGAGACCCAGTACTTC
>TRBV6-1|TRBD1|TRBJ2-1|16|.
CASSEGNRGLGNEQFF
TGTGCCAGCAGTGAAGGCAACAGGGGGCTTGGCAATGAGCAGTTCTTC
>TRBV7-9|.|TRBJ2-3|15|.
CASSLSRQATDTQYF
TGTGCCAGCAGCTTAAGTCGGCAGGCCACAGATACGCAGTATTTT
>TRBV27|.|TRBJ2-2|16|.
CASSFIMGGLTGELFF
TGTGCCAGCAGTTTTATCATGGGGGGGCTTACCGGGGAGCTGTTTTTT
>TRBV21-1|.|TRBJ1-1|15|.
CASARPTDRHTEAFF
TGTGCCAGCGCCCGCCCTACGGACAGGCACACTGAAGCTTTCTTT
>TRBV11-2|TRBD2|TRBJ2-5|15|.
CASSFSLAGVETQYF
TGTGCCAGCAGCTTCTCGCTAGCGGGAGTAGAGACCCAGTACTTC
>TRBV13|TRBD1|TRBJ2-2|16|.
CASSSTGTGSTGELFF
TGTGCCAGCAGCTCCACCGGGACAGGGTCGACCGGGGAGCTGTTTTTT
>TRBV28|.|TRBJ2-7|13|.
CATSRQVPYEQYF
TGTGCCACTTCGCGACAGGTGCCCTACGAGCAGTACTTC